This record looks at one T cell receptor beta chain sequence and its context. Its antigen is currently unknown. This entry is derived from a study of cytomegalovirus exposure and HLA in healthy donors. Broader study findings: Overall, approximately 150 TCR beta chains were annotated as cytomegalovirus-associated. With high specificity and sensitivity, the classifier reportedly diagnosed cytomegalovirus status.

After removal of 2 bases from V and 7 bases from J, the junction contained 5 bases not matched to a gene. This CDR3 has 14 residues. CDR1 is KGHSH and CDR2 is LQKENI in the germline V gene. Assay used: immunoSEQ multiplex PCR; TCRdb lists only in-frame clones, some missing. The data show about 50,000 clones, 93% seen once. The source material was PBMCs. This chain connects TRBV18 to TRBJ1-5, with 7 bases matching TRBD1. The sequence was obtained from a woman aged 18-29 years in good health and CMV-seropositive. The CDR3 bases are TGTGCCAGCTCACCAGACAGGGCGGGCCAGCCCCAGCATTTT. It translates to CASSPDRAGQPQHF.